What follows describes a single T cell receptor (beta chain). The germline CDR1 and CDR2 sequences are SGHDN and FVKESK. The CDR3 extends over 12 amino acids. Trimming cost V 0 bases and J 8 bases, with 7 bases left between them. The data were taken from a study of blood T cell repertoires in COVID-19. Study information: The United States, Italy and Spain were the sources of the acute and convalescent COVID-19 samples. Sample material is recorded as cDNA or gDNA derived from T cells, B-cell-depleted T cells, or PBMCs.

As originally analysed: Scientists estimated how many nucleated cells there were by amplifying reference gene primers. Method: immunoSEQ multiplex PCR; TCRdb's copy keeps in-frame clones and lacks some. That table furnishes V, J and clone size, whereas the DNA furnished D and trimming. The sample lists more than 85,000 clones; 91% were seen once. Source material: peripheral blood. The source of this sequence is a young man with acute or convalescent COVID-19. The rearrangement joins TRBV14 to TRBJ1-2; tentatively, D is TRBD1 (6 bases). CDR3 sequence: CASSQEGGGYTF. The CDR3 bases are TGTGCCAGCAGCCAAGAAGGGGGAGGCTACACCTTC. Using reference TRBV14 and TRBJ1-2 for the parts outside the CDR3, the full variable domain is EAGVTQFPSHSVIEKGQTVTLRCDPISGHDNLYWYRRVMGKEIKFLLHFVKESKQDESGMPNNRFLAERTGGTYSTLKVQPAELEDSGVYFCASSQEGGGYTFGSGTRLTVV.